Detailed here is one TCR beta chain. Original processing notes: For nucleated cells, counts were estimated from reference gene primer amplification. Method: immunoSEQ multiplex PCR; TCRdb's copy keeps in-frame clones and lacks some. The D gene and trimming were derived from the DNA, and the V and J assignments and clone size from that table. This sample has about 58,000 clones, with almost 95% found just once. Germline V gene data show CDR1 as SGHKS and CDR2 as YYEKEE (reference sequence). V lost 4 bases and J 1 base, leaving 14 bases between the germline ends. The CDR3 is 16 residues long. The sample comes from a study of blood T cell repertoires in COVID-19. Study overall: Samples of COVID-19 (acute and convalescent) were obtained from the United States, Italy and Spain.

The J gene is TRBJ2-2, the V gene TRBV5-5; possibly TRBD1 for D (6 bases). Sequencing was carried out using peripheral blood. This receptor was identified in a man between 45 and 60 years old with active COVID-19. Here the CDR3 DNA reads TGTGCCAGCAGCCCGAAGGGGGTAGGGAACACCGGGGAGCTGTTTTTT. Translation: CASSPKGVGNTGELFF. The full variable domain, with the rest looked up from reference TRBV5-5 and TRBJ2-2, is DAGVTQSPTHLIKTRGQQVTLRCSPISGHKSVSWYQQVLGQGPQFIFQYYEKEERGRGNFPDRFSARQFPNYSSELNVNALLLGDSALYLCASSPKGVGNTGELFFGEGSRLTVL.